This TCR beta chain was identified in a study of beta chain features in type 1 diabetes. This CDR3 is built from 13 residues. V shed 6 bases and J 2 bases; nucleotides not matched to a gene: 4. Germline loops: CDR1 SQVTM, CDR2 ANQGSEA. The entirety of the isolated RNA underwent reverse transcription, so expressed TCRB transcripts were sequenced. The assay was immunoSEQ multiplex PCR, and TCRdb's table has in-frame clones only and misses some. The sample records roughly 310,000 clones, approximately 11% being singletons. The chain links TRBV29-1 to TRBJ2-5; 9 nucleotides line up with TRBD1. The clonotype was recovered from a woman aged 25 to 39 in good health. The sequenced material came from naive CD4+ T cells from blood. The CDR3 nucleotides are TGCAGCGTCTCGACAGGGGGACAAGAGACCCAGTACTTC. Translating it yields CSVSTGGQETQYF.